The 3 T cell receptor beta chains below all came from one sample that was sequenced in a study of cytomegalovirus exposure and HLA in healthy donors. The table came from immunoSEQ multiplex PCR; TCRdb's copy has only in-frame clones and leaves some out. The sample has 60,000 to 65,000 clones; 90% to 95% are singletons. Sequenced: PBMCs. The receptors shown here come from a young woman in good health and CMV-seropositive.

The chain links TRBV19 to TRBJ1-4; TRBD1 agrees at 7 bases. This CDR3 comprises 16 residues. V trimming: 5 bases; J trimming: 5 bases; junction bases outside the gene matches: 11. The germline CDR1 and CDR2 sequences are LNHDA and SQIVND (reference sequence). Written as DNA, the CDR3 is TGTGCCAGTAGTCCTCCACCGGGACAGCGAAATGAAAAACTGTTTTTT. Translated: CASSPPPGQRNEKLFF.

CDR3 sequence reads: CASSESRGLYNSPLHF. The CDR3 nucleotides read TGTGCCAGCAGTGAATCTCGGGGACTCTATAATTCACCCCTCCACTTT. The V call is TRBV25-1, the J call TRBJ1-6; weak D call: TRBD1 (5 bases). The CDR3 runs to 16 residues. Deletions cut 1 base from V and 3 bases from J, with 10 bases between. The germline CDR1 and CDR2 sequences are MGHDK and SYGVNS.

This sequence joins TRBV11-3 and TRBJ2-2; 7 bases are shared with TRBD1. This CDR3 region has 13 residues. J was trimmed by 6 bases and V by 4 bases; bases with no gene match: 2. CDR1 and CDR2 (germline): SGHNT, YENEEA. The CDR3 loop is CASSSTGPGELFF. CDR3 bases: TGTGCCAGCAGCTCGACAGGGCCCGGGGAGCTGTTTTTT.